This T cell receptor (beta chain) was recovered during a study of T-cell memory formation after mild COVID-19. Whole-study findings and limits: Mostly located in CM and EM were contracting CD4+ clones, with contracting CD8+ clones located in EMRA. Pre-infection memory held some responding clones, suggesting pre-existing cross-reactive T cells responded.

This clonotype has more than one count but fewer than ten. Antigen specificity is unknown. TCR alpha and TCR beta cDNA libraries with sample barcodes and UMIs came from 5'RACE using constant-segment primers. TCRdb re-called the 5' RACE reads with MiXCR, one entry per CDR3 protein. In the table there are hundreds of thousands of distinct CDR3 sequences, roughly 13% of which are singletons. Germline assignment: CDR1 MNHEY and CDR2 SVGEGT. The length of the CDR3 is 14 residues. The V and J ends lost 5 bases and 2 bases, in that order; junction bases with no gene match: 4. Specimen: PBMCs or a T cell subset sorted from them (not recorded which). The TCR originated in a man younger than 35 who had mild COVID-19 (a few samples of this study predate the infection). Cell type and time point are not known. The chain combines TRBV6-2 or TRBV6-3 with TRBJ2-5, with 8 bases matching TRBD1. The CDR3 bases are TGTGCCAGCAGTGCGCAGGGGGCTCAAGAGACCCAGTACTTC. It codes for CASSAQGAQETQYF.